Reported below is one T cell receptor (beta chain). The authors' processing: Nucleated cell counts were estimated from reference gene primer amplification. The protocol was immunoSEQ multiplex PCR, while the TCRdb copy is restricted to in-frame clones and leaves out a portion. V and J calls and clone size are given by that table; D and trimming were obtained from the DNA. The data show 150,000 to 200,000 clones, 80% to 95% seen once. These data come from a study of blood T cell repertoires in COVID-19. Study-level information: The United States, Italy and Spain supplied acute and convalescent COVID-19 samples. T cells, B-cell-depleted T cells, or PBMCs provided the cDNA or gDNA that served as material.

Germline CDR1 LNHDA, CDR2 SQIVND (reference sequence). The CDR3 length is 14 residues. Unmatched junction bases numbered 8, after V lost 6 bases and J lost 6 bases. The chain couples TRBV19 to TRBJ2-7; the match to TRBD2 covers 10 bases. This TCR was sampled from a woman between 45 and 60 years old with acute or convalescent COVID-19. Sequencing input: peripheral blood. The CDR3 spells CASSFSGRGGEQYF. CDR3 coding DNA: TGTGCCAGTAGCTTCAGCGGGAGGGGAGGCGAGCAGTACTTC. Using reference TRBV19 and TRBJ2-7 for the parts outside the CDR3, the full variable domain is DGGITQSPKYLFRKEGQNVTLSCEQNLNHDAMYWYRQDPGQGLRLIYYSQIVNDFQKGDIAEGYSVSREKKESFPLTVTSAQKNPTAFYLCASSFSGRGGEQYFGPGTRLTVT.